This T cell receptor beta chain is from a study of metastatic and nonmetastatic thyroid tumors. Study information: Where malignant and benign thyroid patients were concerned, repertoires were compared across blood and tumor or nodule tissue.

All patients were untreated before thyroid surgery. Remarks on this clone: As yet, its antigen is unknown.

Study outcomes and limitations: As reported, TCR beta diversity in blood and tumor was significantly higher in malignant thyroid tumors than in benign nodules.

As processed by the authors: Clinicopathological groups supplied CDR3 differences that were used to build a distant-metastasis classifier for papillary thyroid cancer. TCRdb re-clonotyped the PCR reads through MiXCR. The V and J calls reflect TCRdb's pipeline rather than the authors' work. The table records nearly 15,000 clones, under 25% of them present only once. The CDR3 has 16 residues. Trimming removed 4 bases from V and 6 bases from J; junction bases left unmatched: 5. Germline V lookup: CDR1 SGHTA, CDR2 FQGTGA. The clonotype was recovered from a female donor with papillary thyroid cancer or a benign thyroid nodule (not recorded which). Some clones in this sample may be carry-over from other donors' samples. Sequenced sample: blood. The chain has TRBV7-3 and TRBJ2-2; 13 nucleotides align to TRBD2. The CDR3, as DNA: TGTGCCAGCAGCTCCAGACTAGCGGGGGGCTCCGGGGAGCTGTTTTTT. This translates into CASSSRLAGGSGELFF.